Listed below are T cell receptor beta chains from one sample, sequenced in a study of Graves' ophthalmopathy and Graves' hyperthyroidism. TCRdb itself ran the multiplex PCR reads through MiXCR, one entry per CDR3 protein. The data contain roughly 480,000 distinct CDR3 sequences, over 13% of them seen just once; the ten biggest clones take up about a tenth. The sequencing sample was made of blood. These TCRs come from a woman aged 30 to 39 with Graves' ophthalmopathy. Each CDR3 is given with its conserved first and last residue. The D gene is left open where the match is weak. Part of the rows lack a size; the others show once, few, many or a class for expanded clones.

D gene: .; CDR3 length: 11; V gene: TRBV20-1; J gene: TRBJ2-7; clone size: many; CDR3 DNA: TGCAGTGCTAGAGTCTCCTACGAGCAGTACTTC; CDR3 protein: CSARVSYEQYF
D gene: .; CDR3 length: 14; V gene: TRBV6-1; J gene: TRBJ1-1; clone size: .; CDR3 DNA: TGTGCCAGCAGTGGGCCCCGGGAGAACACTGAAGCTTTCTTT; CDR3 protein: CASSGPRENTEAFF
D gene: .; CDR3 length: 16; V gene: TRBV7-6; J gene: TRBJ1-3; clone size: many; CDR3 DNA: TGTGCCAGCAGCCCCACCAACACCTTCTCTGGAAACACCATATATTTT; CDR3 protein: CASSPTNTFSGNTIYF
D gene: TRBD2; CDR3 length: 14; V gene: TRBV11-1; J gene: TRBJ2-5; clone size: many; CDR3 DNA: TGTGCCAGCACCTTGACTAGCCGGCCAGAGACCCAGTACTTC; CDR3 protein: CASTLTSRPETQYF
D gene: TRBD1; CDR3 length: 13; V gene: TRBV20-1; J gene: TRBJ1-5; clone size: many; CDR3 DNA: TGCAGTGCTAGGGGACAGTACAATCAGCCCCAGCATTTT; CDR3 protein: CSARGQYNQPQHF
D gene: .; CDR3 length: 13; V gene: TRBV20-1; J gene: TRBJ2-5; clone size: many; CDR3 DNA: TGCAGTGTTGGTAGGACGGCTGAAGAGACCCAGTACTTC; CDR3 protein: CSVGRTAEETQYF
D gene: .; CDR3 length: 11; V gene: TRBV2; J gene: TRBJ1-2; clone size: many; CDR3 DNA: TGTGCCATCGCTAATCGTCCTGGCTACACCTTC; CDR3 protein: CAIANRPGYTF
D gene: TRBD1; CDR3 length: 17; V gene: TRBV6-5; J gene: TRBJ2-7; clone size: many; CDR3 DNA: TGTGCCAGCAGTTACTTCCCGGTGGGGACAGGGGTTTACGAGCAGTACTTC; CDR3 protein: CASSYFPVGTGVYEQYF
D gene: .; CDR3 length: 14; V gene: TRBV30; J gene: TRBJ1-3; clone size: .; CDR3 DNA: TGTGCCTGGAAAAAGGGACCAAATGGAGACACCATATATTTT; CDR3 protein: CAWKKGPNGDTIYF
D gene: TRBD1; CDR3 length: 14; V gene: TRBV6-1; J gene: TRBJ1-6; clone size: few; CDR3 DNA: TGTGCCAGCACACCCAGGGGGATGGAGTCACCCCTCCACTTT; CDR3 protein: CASTPRGMESPLHF
D gene: .; CDR3 length: 16; V gene: TRBV6-1; J gene: TRBJ1-5; clone size: many; CDR3 DNA: TGTGCCAGCAGTGATCGGACAGCCTATAGCAATCAGCCCCAGCATTTT; CDR3 protein: CASSDRTAYSNQPQHF
D gene: TRBD2; CDR3 length: 19; V gene: TRBV7-2; J gene: TRBJ2-1; clone size: .; CDR3 DNA: TGTGCCAGCAGCACCAGACTAGCGGGGGCACCGAGGGGTTCCAATGAGCAGTTCTTC; CDR3 protein: CASSTRLAGAPRGSNEQFF
D gene: .; CDR3 length: 13; V gene: TRBV7-6; J gene: TRBJ1-1; clone size: many; CDR3 DNA: TGTGCCAGCAGCCCCCGTCCGAACACTGAAGCTTTCTTT; CDR3 protein: CASSPRPNTEAFF
D gene: .; CDR3 length: 15; V gene: TRBV4-1; J gene: TRBJ1-5; clone size: many; CDR3 DNA: TGCGCCAGCAGCCAAGCACAGGGTACGAGTCAGCCCCAGCATTTT; CDR3 protein: CASSQAQGTSQPQHF
D gene: TRBD1; CDR3 length: 15; V gene: TRBV5-1; J gene: TRBJ1-1; clone size: many; CDR3 DNA: TGCGCCAGCTCTTATTCGACAGGGGTGAACACTGAAGCTTTCTTT; CDR3 protein: CASSYSTGVNTEAFF
D gene: .; CDR3 length: 15; V gene: TRBV6-1; J gene: TRBJ1-2; clone size: many; CDR3 DNA: TGTGCCAGCAGTGAATGGGGGGCGGCCAACTATGGCTACACCTTC; CDR3 protein: CASSEWGAANYGYTF
D gene: .; CDR3 length: 14; V gene: TRBV12-3/TRBV12-4; J gene: TRBJ2-5; clone size: many; CDR3 DNA: TGTGCCAGCAGCTTAAGAGGGCCTCAAGAGACCCAGTACTTC; CDR3 protein: CASSLRGPQETQYF
D gene: .; CDR3 length: 14; V gene: TRBV6-1; J gene: TRBJ2-5; clone size: many; CDR3 DNA: TGTGCCAGCAGTGAAGGACCAACACAAGAGACCCAGTACTTC; CDR3 protein: CASSEGPTQETQYF
D gene: .; CDR3 length: 14; V gene: TRBV6-1; J gene: TRBJ1-1; clone size: .; CDR3 DNA: TGTGCCAGCAGGGGGAAGGGGCTGAACACTGAAGCTTTCTTT; CDR3 protein: CASRGKGLNTEAFF
D gene: .; CDR3 length: 14; V gene: TRBV3-1; J gene: TRBJ2-5; clone size: few; CDR3 DNA: TGTGCCAGCAGCCTATCGAGTGGTCAAGAGACCCAGTACTTC; CDR3 protein: CASSLSSGQETQYF
D gene: .; CDR3 length: 13; V gene: TRBV30; J gene: TRBJ2-2; clone size: many; CDR3 DNA: TGTGCCTGGAGTGTCACTGACACCGGGGAGCTGTTTTTT; CDR3 protein: CAWSVTDTGELFF
D gene: .; CDR3 length: 13; V gene: TRBV30; J gene: TRBJ2-2; clone size: many; CDR3 DNA: TGTGCCTGGATACCGCCGAACACCGGGGAGCTGTTTTTT; CDR3 protein: CAWIPPNTGELFF
D gene: .; CDR3 length: 14; V gene: TRBV30; J gene: TRBJ1-1; clone size: .; CDR3 DNA: TGTGCCTGGAGTGTACGGCCAGCGAACACTGAAGCTTTCTTT; CDR3 protein: CAWSVRPANTEAFF
D gene: TRBD1; CDR3 length: 15; V gene: TRBV27; J gene: TRBJ1-1; clone size: .; CDR3 DNA: TGTGCCAGCAGTTACGCAGGGGGCTTGAACACTGAAGCTTTCTTT; CDR3 protein: CASSYAGGLNTEAFF
D gene: TRBD1; CDR3 length: 15; V gene: TRBV28; J gene: TRBJ2-7; clone size: .; CDR3 DNA: TGTGCCAGCAGCTCCCTCGGACAGGGAAGCGACGAGCAGTACTTC; CDR3 protein: CASSSLGQGSDEQYF
D gene: .; CDR3 length: 15; V gene: TRBV4-1; J gene: TRBJ1-5; clone size: many; CDR3 DNA: TGCGCCAGCAGCCAAACGAAACTTCTTCTTTGGCCCCAGCATTTT; CDR3 protein: CASSQTKLLLWPQHF
D gene: .; CDR3 length: 15; V gene: TRBV20-1; J gene: TRBJ1-6; clone size: many; CDR3 DNA: TGCAGTGCGCCGGGCGCAGGGGCGTTGGATTCACCCCTCCACTTT; CDR3 protein: CSAPGAGALDSPLHF
D gene: .; CDR3 length: 13; V gene: TRBV5-1; J gene: TRBJ2-7; clone size: many; CDR3 DNA: TGCGCCAGCGCGGTCGGACTCGTCCACGAGCAGTACTTC; CDR3 protein: CASAVGLVHEQYF
D gene: TRBD2; CDR3 length: 15; V gene: TRBV15; J gene: TRBJ2-7; clone size: many; CDR3 DNA: TGTGCCACCTCAGTTCCTAGGGCGGGGGTATACGAGCAGTACTTC; CDR3 protein: CATSVPRAGVYEQYF
D gene: .; CDR3 length: 13; V gene: TRBV7-3; J gene: TRBJ2-2; clone size: few; CDR3 DNA: TGTGCCAGCAGCTTAGGGGGATCCGGGGAGCTGCTTTTT; CDR3 protein: CASSLGGSGELLF
D gene: .; CDR3 length: 15; V gene: TRBV2; J gene: TRBJ2-7; clone size: many; CDR3 DNA: TGTGCCAGCAGTTACAGTGACAGGCTCGGAAGCGAGCAGTACTTC; CDR3 protein: CASSYSDRLGSEQYF
D gene: TRBD1; CDR3 length: 16; V gene: TRBV12-5; J gene: TRBJ1-1; clone size: many; CDR3 DNA: TGTGCTAGTGGAAAGACAGGGGGCGCCGGAGGAACTGAAGCTTTCTTT; CDR3 protein: CASGKTGGAGGTEAFF
D gene: TRBD1; CDR3 length: 15; V gene: TRBV12-3/TRBV12-4; J gene: TRBJ1-1; clone size: once; CDR3 DNA: TGTGCCAGCAGTTCCAGGGGGAGATCGAACACTGAAGCTTTCTTT; CDR3 protein: CASSSRGRSNTEAFF
D gene: .; CDR3 length: 14; V gene: TRBV5-5; J gene: TRBJ1-2; clone size: many; CDR3 DNA: TGTGCCAGCATGACCGGGGCAGGGAACTATGGCTACACCTTC; CDR3 protein: CASMTGAGNYGYTF
D gene: TRBD1; CDR3 length: 16; V gene: TRBV12-3/TRBV12-4; J gene: TRBJ1-2; clone size: many; CDR3 DNA: TGTGCCAGCAGTTTGGGACAGGGGTTGAGTGGCTATGGCTACACCTTC; CDR3 protein: CASSLGQGLSGYGYTF
D gene: .; CDR3 length: 12; V gene: TRBV24-1; J gene: TRBJ2-7; clone size: many; CDR3 DNA: TGTGCCACCAGTGAAGGGAGAACCGAGCAGTACTTC; CDR3 protein: CATSEGRTEQYF
D gene: TRBD1; CDR3 length: 15; V gene: TRBV10-3; J gene: TRBJ2-5; clone size: many; CDR3 DNA: TGTGCCATCAGTGACGGGACAGGGATTTTAGAGACCCAGTACTTC; CDR3 protein: CAISDGTGILETQYF
D gene: .; CDR3 length: 13; V gene: TRBV6-1; J gene: TRBJ1-1; clone size: few; CDR3 DNA: TGTGCCAGCAAAACGACACCGAACACTGAAGCTTTCTTT; CDR3 protein: CASKTTPNTEAFF
D gene: .; CDR3 length: 14; V gene: TRBV6-5; J gene: TRBJ1-1; clone size: many; CDR3 DNA: TGTGCCAGCAGTACCCAACAGGGTTCGACTGAAGCTTTCTTT; CDR3 protein: CASSTQQGSTEAFF
D gene: .; CDR3 length: 13; V gene: TRBV9; J gene: TRBJ1-2; clone size: .; CDR3 DNA: TGCGCCAGCAAAAAAACGGGCGGCTATGGCTACACCTTC; CDR3 protein: CASKKTGGYGYTF
D gene: .; CDR3 length: 13; V gene: TRBV30; J gene: TRBJ1-1; clone size: few; CDR3 DNA: TGTGCCTGGCACGGACAGCAGAACACTGAAGCTTTCTTT; CDR3 protein: CAWHGQQNTEAFF
D gene: .; CDR3 length: 14; V gene: TRBV12-3/TRBV12-4; J gene: TRBJ2-7; clone size: many; CDR3 DNA: TGTGCCAGCGGGTCCTCCCGAGAGGGCCACGAGCAGTACTTC; CDR3 protein: CASGSSREGHEQYF
D gene: .; CDR3 length: 12; V gene: TRBV6-1; J gene: TRBJ2-7; clone size: many; CDR3 DNA: TGTGCCAGTGGGGACGGGCGTAGCGAGCAGTACTTC; CDR3 protein: CASGDGRSEQYF
D gene: .; CDR3 length: 15; V gene: TRBV15; J gene: TRBJ1-1; clone size: many; CDR3 DNA: TGTGCCACCAGCAGAGACAAGGACAGCGTCACTGAAGCTTTCTTT; CDR3 protein: CATSRDKDSVTEAFF
D gene: .; CDR3 length: 12; V gene: TRBV30; J gene: TRBJ1-2; clone size: many; CDR3 DNA: TGTGCCTGGAGTGTACAGTTTTATGGCTACACCTTC; CDR3 protein: CAWSVQFYGYTF
D gene: .; CDR3 length: 16; V gene: TRBV15; J gene: TRBJ1-5; clone size: many; CDR3 DNA: TGTGCCACCAGCAGACCTTCGGACAGACGATATCAGCCCCAGCATTTT; CDR3 protein: CATSRPSDRRYQPQHF
D gene: TRBD1; CDR3 length: 14; V gene: TRBV2; J gene: TRBJ1-6; clone size: many; CDR3 DNA: TGTGCCAAAGGGACAGGGGATGTTAATTCACCCCTCCACTTT; CDR3 protein: CAKGTGDVNSPLHF
D gene: .; CDR3 length: 13; V gene: TRBV6-1; J gene: TRBJ1-1; clone size: many; CDR3 DNA: TGTGCCAGCAGGACAATTAGGGGGAACGAAGCTTTCTTT; CDR3 protein: CASRTIRGNEAFF
D gene: .; CDR3 length: 16; V gene: TRBV6-1; J gene: TRBJ2-2; clone size: many; CDR3 DNA: TGTGCCAGCACCCCTTATGGAGAAGGTCGGACCGGGGAGCTGTTTTTT; CDR3 protein: CASTPYGEGRTGELFF
D gene: .; CDR3 length: 15; V gene: TRBV5-1; J gene: TRBJ1-1; clone size: many; CDR3 DNA: TGCGCCAGCAGAAAAGGACAGACCATGAACACTGAAGCTTTCTTT; CDR3 protein: CASRKGQTMNTEAFF
D gene: .; CDR3 length: 15; V gene: TRBV20-1; J gene: TRBJ2-7; clone size: many; CDR3 DNA: TGCAGTGCTAGAGATGGGGACGGTGCAGGGTACGAGCAGTACTTC; CDR3 protein: CSARDGDGAGYEQYF
D gene: TRBD2; CDR3 length: 14; V gene: TRBV11-2; J gene: TRBJ2-2; clone size: .; CDR3 DNA: TGTGCCAGCAGCCATACTAGCGGGAGTGGGGAGCTGTTTTTT; CDR3 protein: CASSHTSGSGELFF
D gene: .; CDR3 length: 15; V gene: TRBV20-1; J gene: TRBJ2-5; clone size: many; CDR3 DNA: TGCAGTGCTAGAGATTCGGAGAACGGTTTGAAGACCCAGTACTTC; CDR3 protein: CSARDSENGLKTQYF
D gene: .; CDR3 length: 15; V gene: TRBV6-1; J gene: TRBJ1-6; clone size: many; CDR3 DNA: TGTGCCAGCAGTGGCCGGGGGTCCTATAATTCACCCCTCCACTTT; CDR3 protein: CASSGRGSYNSPLHF
D gene: .; CDR3 length: 15; V gene: TRBV14; J gene: TRBJ1-5; clone size: many; CDR3 DNA: TGTGCCAGCAGCCAATGTTGGAGTGAGCATCAGCCCCAGCATTTT; CDR3 protein: CASSQCWSEHQPQHF